This T cell receptor beta chain was identified during a study of tumor-infiltrating lymphocytes in localized non-small cell lung cancer. Study as a whole: Patients included smokers and never-smokers with various histologies, some sampled after neoadjuvant chemotherapy.

Using immunoSEQ multiplex PCR, the repertoire was profiled, and TCRdb retains in-frame clones only, with some absent. The repertoire holds thousands of clones, with approximately 71% as singletons. With V trimmed by 6 bases and J by 4 bases, 8 bases remained unmatched. The CDR3 runs 14 residues. The V gene's germline CDR1 is MNHEY and CDR2 SVGAGI. Study results and caveats: Available tissue quantity limited TCR sequencing to a patient subset. No link was found between tumor T-cell fraction and recurrence-free survival. Immunotypes IM1 and IM2 had similar TCR-derived T-cell fractions.

With respect to this clone: Its antigen is undetermined.

The TCR originated in a human donor with non-small cell lung cancer. The specimen was lung tumor tissue. The chain has TRBV6-5 and TRBJ1-2, with 7 bases matching TRBD1. The CDR3 coding sequence is TGTGCCAGCAGGCCCCAACAGGGGACCTATGGCTACACCTTC. Encoded protein: CASRPQQGTYGYTF.